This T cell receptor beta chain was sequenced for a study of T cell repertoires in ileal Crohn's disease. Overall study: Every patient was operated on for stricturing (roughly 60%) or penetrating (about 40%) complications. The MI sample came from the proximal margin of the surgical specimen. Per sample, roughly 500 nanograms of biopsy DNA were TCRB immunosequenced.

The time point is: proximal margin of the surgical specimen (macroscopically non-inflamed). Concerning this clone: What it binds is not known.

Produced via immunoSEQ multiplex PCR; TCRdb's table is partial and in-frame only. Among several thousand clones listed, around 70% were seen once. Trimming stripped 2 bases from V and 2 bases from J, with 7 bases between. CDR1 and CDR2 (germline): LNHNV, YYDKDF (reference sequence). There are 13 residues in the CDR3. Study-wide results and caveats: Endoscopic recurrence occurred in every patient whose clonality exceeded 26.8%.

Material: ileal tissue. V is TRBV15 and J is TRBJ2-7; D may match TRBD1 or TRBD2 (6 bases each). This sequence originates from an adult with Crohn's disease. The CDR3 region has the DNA TGTGCCACCAGCAGAAGGGGGGCCTACGAGCAGTACTTC. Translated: CATSRRGAYEQYF.